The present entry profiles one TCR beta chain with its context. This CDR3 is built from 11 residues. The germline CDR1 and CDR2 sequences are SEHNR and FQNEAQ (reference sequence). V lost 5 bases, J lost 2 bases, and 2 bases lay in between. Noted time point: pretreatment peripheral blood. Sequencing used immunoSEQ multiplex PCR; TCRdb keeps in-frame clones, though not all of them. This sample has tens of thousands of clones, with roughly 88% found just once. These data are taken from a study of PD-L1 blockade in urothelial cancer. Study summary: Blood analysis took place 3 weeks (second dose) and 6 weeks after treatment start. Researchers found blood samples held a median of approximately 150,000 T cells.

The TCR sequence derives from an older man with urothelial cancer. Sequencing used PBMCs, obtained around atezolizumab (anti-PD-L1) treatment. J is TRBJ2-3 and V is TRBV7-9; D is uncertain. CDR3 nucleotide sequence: TGTGCCAGCAGCCACACAGATACGCAGTATTTT. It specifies CASSHTDTQYF.